The 11 T cell receptor beta chains below all came from one sample that was sequenced in a study of T cells in Graves' hyperthyroidism and ophthalmopathy. Amplification of TCR beta CDR3 regions used RNA as the template. Primed by the HTBI set, a first-round RT-PCR was run on the TCR CDR3. TCRdb fed the multiplex PCR reads into MiXCR, producing one record per CDR3 protein. The sample lists nearly 750,000 distinct CDR3 sequences, 35% seen once, with roughly 30% in the top ten. The sequencing sample was made of blood. The receptors were sampled from a middle-aged woman with Graves' hyperthyroidism.

The count of this clonotype is one. Given a much more abundant clone one base away, this may be a read error. The genes are TRBV5-1 and TRBJ2-7; D possibly corresponds to TRBD1 (6 bases). In germline, CDR1 is SGHRS, CDR2 YFSETQ. The CDR3 runs 16 residues. Trimming removed 4 bases at V and 3 bases at J, with 20 bases between. CDR3 DNA sequence: TGCGCCAGCAGCCTGACGGTAGGGGGAGCTTACTACGAGCAGTACTTC. Its translation: CASSLTVGGAYYEQYF.

J is TRBJ1-2 and V is TRBV10-3, with TRBD1 matching 9 bases. Trimming at V came to 7 bases and at J to 7 bases, leaving 16 bases not matched to a gene. CDR3 length equals 16 residues. The germline V gene encodes CDR1 ENHRY and CDR2 SYGVKD. CDR3 nucleotides: TGTGCCATCAATCCGAGTTCGACAGGGGGTTTTCTTGGCTACACCTTC. Residues: CAINPSSTGGFLGYTF.

Ten or more counts support this clonotype. J is TRBJ2-7 and V is TRBV7-3; D gene unclear. The CDR3 has 13 amino acids. V dropped 2 bases and J dropped 7 bases, with 12 bases sitting between them. CDR1 SGHTA and CDR2 FQGTGA come from the germline V gene. The CDR3 bases are TGTGCCAGCAGCTTAGAAGGCCTGGGGGAGCAGTACTTC. Protein product: CASSLEGLGEQYF.

This clonotype was observed many times. The chain has TRBV5-5 and TRBJ2-7, with D unclear. CDR3 length equals 12 residues. Germline CDR1 is SGHKS and CDR2 is YYEKEE (reference sequence). Trimming shortened V by 2 bases and J by 3 bases, and 6 bases separated the two germline ends. For the CDR3, the DNA is TGTGCCAGCAGCTTCTCTCTCTACGAGCAGTACTTC. Translation: CASSFSLYEQYF.

This clonotype was seen only a few times. The V gene is TRBV28, the J gene TRBJ1-1; D uncertain. The CDR3 sequence is 14 residues long. The ends were cut back, 5 bases at V and 1 base at J, with 11 bases in the middle. Germline CDR1 is MDHEN and CDR2 is SYDVKM. As DNA, the CDR3 is TGTGCCAGCAGTGTATCCACAGCGAACACTGAAGCTTTCTTT. Its protein product is CASSVSTANTEAFF.

This clonotype was picked up a small number of times. The chain employs TRBV7-9 and TRBJ1-4; the match to TRBD1 covers 7 bases. CDR1 SEHNR and CDR2 FQNEAQ come from the germline V gene (reference sequence). The V and J ends lost 1 base and 2 bases, in that order; junction bases with no gene match: 4. The CDR3 covers 16 residues. The CDR3 region has the DNA TGTGCCAGCAGCTTAGGACAGGGCTCGACTAATGAAAAACTGTTTTTT. It codes for CASSLGQGSTNEKLFF.

J is TRBJ2-7 and V is TRBV15; D gene ambiguous. Trimming pared 0 bases from V and 7 bases from J, leaving 10 bases between. The CDR3 is 13 residues long. The germline V gene encodes CDR1 LNHNV and CDR2 YYDKDF (reference sequence). The CDR3 loop reads CATSREGPFEQYF. The CDR3 DNA is TGTGCCACCAGCAGAGAGGGCCCTTTTGAGCAGTACTTC.

This clonotype has ten or more counts. The chain employs TRBV7-8 and TRBJ2-7, with TRBD2 identical over 13 bases. The V gene's germline CDR1 is SGHVS and CDR2 FQNEAQ. The CDR3 is made up of 15 amino acids. V lost 6 bases to trimming and J lost 4 bases; unmatched junction nucleotides: 6. In DNA form, the CDR3 reads TGTGCCAGCAGAACAAGACTAGCGGGGGGATACGAGCAGTACTTC. It codes for CASRTRLAGGYEQYF.

There are many counts of this clonotype. The junction does not match germline at one end; this may be a read error. CDR3 sequence (DNA): TGTGCTAGCAGCCCACAATACGGGGCTGGGGCCAACGTCCTGACTTTC. Its translation is CASSPQYGAGANVLTF. The chain joins TRBV7-7 to TRBJ2-6; perhaps TRBD2 as D (5 bases). Germline CDR1 is SSHAT and CDR2 is FNYEAQ (reference sequence). The CDR3 consists of 16 residues.

This clonotype was seen only a few times. The CDR3 DNA sequence: TGTGCCAGCAGCCTCCTAGCGGGACTTACCTACGAGCAGTACTTC. This codes for CASSLLAGLTYEQYF. The V call is TRBV5-4, the J call TRBJ2-7; 9 bases match TRBD2. The V gene's germline CDR1 is SGHNT and CDR2 YYREEE (reference sequence). CDR3 length equals 15 residues. Trimming at V came to 4 bases and at J to 2 bases, leaving 7 bases not matched to a gene.

This clonotype showed up just a few times. J is TRBJ1-2 and V is TRBV2; TRBD1 might be the D (5 bases). The germline V gene encodes CDR1 SNHLY and CDR2 FYNNEI. With 7 bases removed from V and 8 bases from J, the gap between germline ends came to 26 bases. The CDR3 spans 16 residues. CDR3 sequence reads: CASKGTGTITGGGYTF. CDR3 nucleotide sequence: TGTGCCAGCAAGGGGACCGGGACCATCACAGGAGGGGGCTACACCTTC.